This TCR beta chain was recorded in a study of blood T cell repertoires in COVID-19. Study-wide background: COVID-19 samples, acute and convalescent, were from the United States, Italy and Spain. T cells, B-cell-depleted T cells, or PBMCs supplied cDNA or gDNA.

As processed by the authors: Nucleated cell counts were estimated from reference gene primer amplification. This table comes from immunoSEQ multiplex PCR, and its TCRdb copy is limited to in-frame clones, with some not included. V, J and clone size derive from that table, while D and trimming were established from the DNA sequence. The sample has some 190,000 clones, 88% seen once; the top ten hold 4.4%. This CDR3 has 18 residues. J was trimmed by 7 bases and V by 3 bases; bases with no gene match: 16. The germline V gene encodes CDR1 LGHDT and CDR2 YNNKEL (reference sequence). The sample was peripheral blood. The chain carries TRBV3-1 (or the pseudogene TRBV3-2) and TRBJ2-5; 11 bases line up with TRBD2. This TCR was sampled from a human donor in a cohort sampled during active COVID-19. The CDR3 DNA reads as TGTGCCAGCAGCCATTGGTCTAGCGGGGGGCTAGAGGTCGGGACCCAGTACTTC. It encodes CASSHWSSGGLEVGTQYF.